This T cell receptor (beta chain) was retrieved from a study of control samples from healthy donors and cancer patients. Profiled with immunoSEQ multiplex PCR; TCRdb holds only in-frame clones, not every one. The sample records some 120,000 clones, about 93% being singletons. Germline CDR1 reads LNHNV; CDR2 reads YYDKDF (reference sequence). Trimming pared 3 bases from V and 7 bases from J, leaving 7 bases between. This CDR3 spans 13 amino acids. This clone appeared a few times. Sequenced input: PBMCs. V is TRBV15 and J is TRBJ1-6; possible D gene TRBD1, 5 bases. This receptor was identified in a man aged 45-60 years with head and neck cancer. The CDR3 is CATSRGENSPLHF. For the CDR3, the DNA is TGTGCCACCAGCAGGGGGGAAAATTCACCCCTCCACTTT.